Following are 13 T cell receptor beta chains from one sample sequenced in a study of neurological immune-mediated disorders. TCRdb used MiXCR to reprocess the 5' RACE reads, holding one entry per CDR3 protein. The sample gives approximately 100,000 distinct CDR3 sequences, approximately 4% of which show up once; about 3% is in the top ten. What was sequenced was PBMCs. The receptors derive from a woman between 45 and 60 years old with multiple sclerosis.

A few counts support this clonotype. A clone one base away is much larger, so this may be a read error. This chain joins TRBV7-9 and TRBJ2-2; D uncertain. The length of the CDR3 is 12 residues. The germline gives CDR1 SEHNR, CDR2 FQNEAQ (reference sequence). The CDR3 sequence: CDSSIHDGELFF. The CDR3 bases are TGTGACAGCAGCATACATGACGGGGAGCTGTTTTTT.

This clonotype was detected many times. The chain joins TRBV7-2 to TRBJ1-2; a possible D gene is TRBD1 (6 bases). Trimming shortened V by 1 base and J by 13 bases, and 7 bases separated the two germline ends. The CDR3 is made up of 10 amino acids. CDR1 and CDR2 from the germline V gene are SGHTA and FQGNSA. The CDR3 sequence: CASSLEGGTF. The CDR3 coding sequence is TGTGCCAGCAGCTTAGAGGGGGGCACCTTC.

Ten or more counts support this clonotype. The V call is TRBV4-3, the J call TRBJ2-7; the D gene is possibly TRBD1 (6 bases). Germline V gene data show CDR1 as LGHNA and CDR2 as YSLEER. This CDR3 has 14 amino acids. V was pared by 1 base and J by 3 bases, with 10 bases between. The DNA of the CDR3 is TGCGCCAGCAGCCAAGCCACAGGGCTCTACGAGCAGTACTTC. It encodes CASSQATGLYEQYF.

The table lists this clonotype with many counts. The chain is built from TRBV7-2 and TRBJ2-5; D remains ambiguous. Germline values: CDR1 SGHTA, CDR2 FQGNSA. The CDR3 totals 11 residues. The ends were cut back, 1 base at V and 7 bases at J, with 4 bases in the middle. The CDR3 nucleotides are TGTGCCAGCAGCTTAGATGTGACCCAGTACTTC. This sequence encodes CASSLDVTQYF.

This clonotype was seen ten or more times. The chain combines TRBV12-3 or TRBV12-4 with TRBJ2-4, with 8 bases identical to TRBD2. Trimming removed 3 bases from V and 6 bases from J; junction bases left unmatched: 7. The CDR3 spans 15 residues. The DNA of the CDR3 is TGTGCCAGCAGTTTGTTAGCGGGGACTTTAAACATTCAGTACTTC. Translating it yields CASSLLAGTLNIQYF.

Concerning this clonotype itself: No conserved phenylalanine or tryptophan is present at the end of the CDR3, so a read error is the likely explanation. The rearrangement uses TRBV3-1 and TRBJ2-7; D is uncertain. CDR3 length: 11 amino acids. The V end lost 5 bases, the J end lost 3 bases, and 5 bases lay between the germline ends. Germline values: CDR1 LGHDT, CDR2 YNNKEL (reference sequence). CDR3 sequence: CASSSGYEQYI. DNA for the CDR3: TGTGCCAGCAGCTCGGGCTACGAGCAGTACATC.

Ten or more counts support this clonotype. J is TRBJ2-1 and V is TRBV20-1, with 9 nucleotides matching TRBD2. Germline CDR1 is DFQATT and CDR2 is SNEGSKA (reference sequence). J lost 7 bases, V lost 6 bases, and 10 bases had no gene match. This CDR3 spans 14 amino acids. The CDR3 sequence: CSAEPSGEHNEQFF. The DNA of the CDR3 is TGCAGTGCCGAACCTAGCGGGGAACATAATGAGCAGTTCTTC.

This clonotype was observed many times. This chain connects TRBV4-3 to TRBJ2-3; either TRBD1 or TRBD2 may fit D (6 bases each). CDR1 is LGHNA and CDR2 is YSLEER in the germline V gene. Trimming left V 5 bases short and J 5 bases short, with 17 bases between. The CDR3 sequence is 15 residues long. The CDR3 is CASSGGGVGGDTQYF. The CDR3 DNA sequence: TGCGCCAGCAGCGGGGGCGGGGTAGGGGGAGATACGCAGTATTTT.

This clonotype has at least ten counts. The rearrangement links TRBV7-2 to TRBJ2-7; 9 bases agree with TRBD1. The CDR3 covers 14 residues. The trim removed 3 bases at V and 4 bases at J, leaving 4 bases unmatched. Germline-derived CDR1 and CDR2 are SGHTA and FQGNSA. The CDR3 DNA sequence: TGTGCCAGCAGCTTGGCTGACAGGGGGTACGAGCAGTACTTC. It is translated as CASSLADRGYEQYF.

There are many counts of this clonotype. The chain recombines TRBV28 with TRBJ1-1; unclear D gene. V was cut by 7 bases and J by 2 bases, with 17 bases left in between. The length of the CDR3 is 15 residues. The V gene's germline CDR1 is MDHEN and CDR2 SYDVKM. The CDR3 bases are TGTGCCAGCATTCCTCCTCACACTGGAAACACTGAAGCTTTCTTT. This encodes CASIPPHTGNTEAFF.

The chain joins TRBV6-5 to TRBJ1-1; TRBD1 is a possible D gene (5 bases). V was trimmed by 4 bases and J by 7 bases, leaving 10 bases between them. This CDR3 spans 12 amino acids. Looked up from germline, CDR1 is MNHEY and CDR2 is SVGAGI. In DNA form, the CDR3 reads TGTGCCAGCAGTTCCGTGGGGGTTGAAGCTTTCTTT. It codes for CASSSVGVEAFF.

Worth noting for this clonotype: Possible read error: a much larger clone is one base away. This chain connects TRBV6-4 to TRBJ2-3, with D unresolved. The CDR3 is 13 residues long. V was clipped by 6 bases and J by 5 bases, with 12 bases between them. CDR1 and CDR2 from the germline V gene are MRHNA and SNTAGT. In DNA, the CDR3 is TGTGCCAGCAGCCTTTACTGGAGAGATACGCAGTATTTT. This sequence encodes CASSLYWRDTQYF.

This clonotype has ten or more counts. This chain links TRBV20-1 with TRBJ1-6; TRBD1 might be the D (5 bases). CDR1 and CDR2 from the germline V gene are DFQATT and SNEGSKA (reference sequence). There are 15 residues in the CDR3. V was pared by 5 bases and J by 5 bases, with 16 bases between. The CDR3 reads CSAGRGGSDNSPLHF. CDR3 nucleotide sequence: TGCAGTGCTGGGAGGGGAGGGTCCGATAATTCACCCCTCCACTTT.